The 21 T cell receptor beta chains below come from one sample, sequenced in a study of PD-1 blockade in classical Hodgkin lymphoma. As for time point: cycle 4 day 1 (C4D1), after less than 7 weeks of nivolumab. Each patient relapsed following autologous stem cell transplantation, and prior brentuximab vedotin exposure differed. Using immunoSEQ multiplex PCR, the repertoire was profiled, and TCRdb retains in-frame clones only, with some absent. The table has approximately 44,000 clones, 60% to 70% seen once. The sequences come from peripheral blood mononuclear cells (PBMCs), collected before the fourth cycle of nivolumab. All receptors come from a human donor with classical Hodgkin lymphoma.

The chain is built from TRBV28 and TRBJ2-7; weak D call: TRBD2 (5 bases). The CDR3 covers 16 residues. CDR1 and CDR2 from the germline V gene are MDHEN and SYDVKM. V was clipped by 3 bases and J by 0 bases, with 15 bases between them. The CDR3 spells CASSFRGESYSYEQYF. CDR3 nucleotide sequence: TGTGCCAGCAGTTTTCGGGGAGAGTCTTACTCCTACGAGCAGTACTTC.

This clone showed up many times. The chain joins TRBV5-4 to TRBJ2-4; D gene ambiguous. The CDR3 covers 14 residues. Looked up from germline, CDR1 is SGHNT and CDR2 is YYREEE (reference sequence). Trimming shortened V by 0 bases and J by 0 bases, and 4 bases separated the two germline ends. CDR3 DNA: TGTGCCAGCAGCTTGGGGTTAGCCAAAAACATTCAGTACTTC. Translation: CASSLGLAKNIQYF.

The rearrangement joins TRBV27 to TRBJ1-3; perhaps TRBD1 as D (6 bases). With 4 bases removed from V and 0 bases from J, the gap between germline ends came to 16 bases. Germline values: CDR1 MNHEY, CDR2 SMNVEV (reference sequence). This CDR3 has 17 amino acids. The CDR3 coding sequence is TGTGCCAGCAGTTCCAAAGGGGGGCGCTACTCTGGAAACACCATATATTTT. Protein product: CASSSKGGRYSGNTIYF.

This chain connects TRBV27 to TRBJ2-1; 9 bases align to TRBD2. The CDR3 has 16 residues. V was pared by 4 bases and J by 2 bases, with 6 bases of the junction left unmatched. CDR1 MNHEY and CDR2 SMNVEV come from the germline V gene (reference sequence). CDR3 loop: CASSSLAGVPYNEQFF. The CDR3 region has the DNA TGTGCCAGCAGTTCGTTAGCGGGGGTCCCCTACAATGAGCAGTTCTTC.

The rearrangement uses TRBV18 and TRBJ1-4; 8 bases match TRBD1. This CDR3 has 18 residues. Germline-derived CDR1 and CDR2 are KGHSH and LQKENI. With V trimmed by 0 bases and J by 3 bases, 9 bases remained unmatched. DNA of the CDR3: TGTGCCAGCTCACCACCGGGGAGCAGGGGGCGAGCTAATGAAAAACTGTTTTTT. Translating gives CASSPPGSRGRANEKLFF.

The CDR3 DNA reads TGTGCCAGCAGTTACTCGAGTACCCACAAAACCTACGAGCAGTACTTC. It codes for CASSYSSTHKTYEQYF. The V and J genes are TRBV6-5 and TRBJ2-7; D is undetermined. The length of the CDR3 is 16 residues. CDR1 is MNHEY and CDR2 is SVGAGI in the germline V gene. V was pared by 0 bases and J by 2 bases, with 14 bases between.

The chain joins TRBV27 to TRBJ2-5; 10 bases agree with TRBD1. Germline-derived CDR1 and CDR2 are MNHEY and SMNVEV (reference sequence). Trimming removed 2 bases from V and 7 bases from J; junction bases left unmatched: 4. This CDR3 has 14 amino acids. The CDR3 DNA sequence: TGTGCCAGCAGTTTAACCCGGACAGGGGGGACCCAGTACTTC. The encoded protein is CASSLTRTGGTQYF.

The V gene is TRBV7-9, the J gene TRBJ1-2; no definite D call. With 3 bases removed from V and 4 bases from J, the gap between germline ends came to 12 bases. The CDR3 runs to 14 residues. The V gene's germline CDR1 is SEHNR and CDR2 FQNEAQ (reference sequence). CDR3 coding DNA: TGTGCCAGCAGCTTCGATAGGGCGGGCTATGGCTACACCTTC. Its translation is CASSFDRAGYGYTF.

V and J are TRBV18 and TRBJ2-7; 10 nucleotides agree with TRBD2. The CDR3 contains 15 residues. J lost 2 bases, V lost 2 bases, and 3 bases had no gene match. The germline CDR1 and CDR2 sequences are KGHSH and LQKENI. For the CDR3, the DNA is TGTGCCAGCTCACCAGCAGCGGGGGGGCCCTACGAGCAGTACTTC. This gives the protein CASSPAAGGPYEQYF.

The V and J genes are TRBV9 and TRBJ2-3, with D perhaps TRBD2 (5 bases). The CDR3 runs to 15 residues. CDR1 and CDR2 from the germline V gene are SGDLS and YYNGEE. Trimming removed 0 bases at V and 2 bases at J, with 10 bases between. In nucleotides, the CDR3 is TGTGCCAGCAGCGTAGGGGAGCGACTCACAGATACGCAGTATTTT. Translation gives CASSVGERLTDTQYF.

This sequence joins TRBV19 and TRBJ2-4; weak D call: TRBD1 (5 bases). The V end was cut by 4 bases, the J end by 0 bases, with 7 bases between. The CDR3 is 14 amino acids. In germline, CDR1 is LNHDA, CDR2 SQIVND (reference sequence). The CDR3 region is CASSRTIAKNIQYF. The CDR3 bases are TGTGCCAGTAGTAGGACAATAGCCAAAAACATTCAGTACTTC.

The chain recombines TRBV5-8 with TRBJ2-7; 11 nucleotides match TRBD2. The CDR3 is made up of 17 amino acids. V gave up 4 bases and J gave up 0 bases; unmatched junction bases: 9. CDR1 is SGHTS, CDR2 YDEGEE, per germline. The CDR3 nucleotides are TGTGCCAGCAGCCCACGGGAAGGGACTAGCGGCTCCTACGAGCAGTACTTC. As protein: CASSPREGTSGSYEQYF. Full variable domain (remainder filled in from reference TRBV5-8 and TRBJ2-7): EAGVTQSPTHLIKTRGQQATLRCSPISGHTSVYWYQQALGLGLQFLLWYDEGEERNRGNFPPRFSGRQFPNYSSELNVNALELEDSALYLCASSPREGTSGSYEQYFGPGTRLTVT.

There are many counts of this clone. The rearrangement links TRBV28 to TRBJ1-1; the D gene is possibly TRBD1 (5 bases). This CDR3 comprises 12 residues. Trimming removed 6 bases from V and 7 bases from J, with 12 bases in between. Per germline, CDR1 MDHEN and CDR2 SYDVKM. The chain's CDR3 is CASRELGVEAFF. As DNA, the CDR3 is TGTGCCAGCAGAGAACTGGGGGTTGAAGCTTTCTTT.

This clone was seen only a few times. The V and J genes are TRBV6-1 and TRBJ1-2; D remains unclear. CDR3 length: 14 residues. In germline, CDR1 is MNHNS, CDR2 SASEGT. V was clipped by 5 bases and J by 13 bases, with 23 bases between them. The CDR3 DNA reads as TGTGCCAGCAGTTCTCCCGAAAAGACCGTCCCCGGCACCTTC. Protein sequence: CASSSPEKTVPGTF.

The chain uses TRBV28 and TRBJ1-2; D unclear. V shed 3 bases and J shed 4 bases, with 15 bases lying between them. Per the germline V gene, CDR1 is MDHEN and CDR2 is SYDVKM. CDR3 length: 15 amino acids. The CDR3 DNA reads TGTGCCAGCAGTTTTGAGTCCCTCGGCGGCTATGGCTACACCTTC. Its protein is CASSFESLGGYGYTF.

There are a few counts of this clone. The chain joins TRBV30 to TRBJ1-1, with D tentatively TRBD1 (6 bases). V dropped 1 base and J dropped 0 bases, with 12 bases sitting between them. The CDR3 has 15 amino acids. Germline CDR1 reads GTSNPN; CDR2 reads SVGIG (reference sequence). The CDR3 DNA is TGTGCCTGGAGTGCAGCCGGGGGCATGAACACTGAAGCTTTCTTT. It translates to CAWSAAGGMNTEAFF. Drawing the rest from reference TRBV30 and TRBJ1-1, the complete variable domain is SQTIHQWPATLVQPVGSPLSLECTVEGTSNPNLYWYRQAAGRGLQLLFYSVGIGQISSEVPQNLSASRPQDRQFILSSKKLLLSDSGFYLCAWSAAGGMNTEAFFGQGTRLTVV.

Remarks on this clone: The sample contains more than one DNA sequence encoding this CDR3. The chain combines TRBV6-5 with TRBJ2-3; TRBD2 matches at 7 bases. The junction had 5 bases not matched to a gene; V was cut back by 0 bases and J by 2 bases. Germline loops: CDR1 MNHEY, CDR2 SVGAGI. The CDR3 runs to 16 residues. The DNA of the CDR3 is TGTGCCAGCAGTTACTCGGGACTACCTTTCACAGATACGCAGTATTTT. Translation gives CASSYSGLPFTDTQYF.

The chain combines TRBV7-9 with TRBJ2-1; TRBD2 might be the D (5 bases). Germline assignment: CDR1 SEHNR and CDR2 FQNEAQ (reference sequence). The CDR3 contains 13 residues. V was clipped by 5 bases and J by 12 bases, with 17 bases between them. The CDR3 here is CASSPTGSGLQFF. Written as DNA, the CDR3 is TGTGCCAGCAGCCCCACGGGATCCGGGTTGCAGTTCTTC. Based on the CDR3 plus reference TRBV7-9 and TRBJ2-1, the full variable domain is DTGVSQNPRHKITKRGQNVTFRCDPISEHNRLYWYRQTLGQGPEFLTYFQNEAQLEKSRLLSDRFSAERPKGSFSTLEIQRTEQGDSAMYLCASSPTGSGLQFFGPGTRLTVL.

The genes are TRBV27 and TRBJ2-3; the match to TRBD1 covers 7 bases. The CDR3 consists of 15 residues. The V gene's germline CDR1 is MNHEY and CDR2 SMNVEV (reference sequence). V dropped 4 bases and J dropped 9; count of bases not matched to a gene: 13. The CDR3 region has the DNA TGTGCCAGCAGTTCCCGTGTGGTCCTAGGGGGCACGCAGTATTTT. This codes for CASSSRVVLGGTQYF.

The chain is built from TRBV7-2 and TRBJ2-7; 13 bases fit TRBD2. Germline-derived CDR1 and CDR2 are SGHTA and FQGNSA. The CDR3 has 17 amino acids. The J segment lost 3 bases and the V segment lost 4 bases, leaving 9 bases of the junction unmatched. The CDR3 DNA is TGTGCCAGCAGCTCCCAAATGGGACTAGCGGGAATCTACGAGCAGTACTTC. Protein sequence: CASSSQMGLAGIYEQYF.

The chain combines TRBV10-3 with TRBJ2-5, with D unclear. CDR3 length equals 11 residues. V dropped 3 bases and J dropped 5 bases, with 4 bases sitting between them. The germline V gene encodes CDR1 ENHRY and CDR2 SYGVKD. DNA of the CDR3: TGTGCCATCAGTGATACGGAGACCCAGTACTTC. Protein sequence: CAISDTETQYF.